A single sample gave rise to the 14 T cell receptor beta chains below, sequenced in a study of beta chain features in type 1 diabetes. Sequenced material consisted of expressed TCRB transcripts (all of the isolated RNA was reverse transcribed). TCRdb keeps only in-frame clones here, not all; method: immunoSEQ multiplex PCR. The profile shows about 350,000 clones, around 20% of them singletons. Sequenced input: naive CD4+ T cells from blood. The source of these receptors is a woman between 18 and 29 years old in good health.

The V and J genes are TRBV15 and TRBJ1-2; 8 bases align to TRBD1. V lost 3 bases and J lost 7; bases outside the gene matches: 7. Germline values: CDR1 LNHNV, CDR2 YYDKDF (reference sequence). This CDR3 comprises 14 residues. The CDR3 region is CATSRDRDLVGYTF. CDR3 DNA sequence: TGTGCCACCAGCAGGGACAGGGATCTGGTTGGCTACACCTTC.

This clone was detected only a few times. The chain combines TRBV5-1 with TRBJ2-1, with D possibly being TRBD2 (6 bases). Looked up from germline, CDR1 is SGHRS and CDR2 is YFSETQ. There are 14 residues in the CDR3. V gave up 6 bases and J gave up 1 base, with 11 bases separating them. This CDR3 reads CASKRRDSYNEQFF. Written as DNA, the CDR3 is TGCGCCAGCAAAAGGCGGGATTCCTACAATGAGCAGTTCTTC. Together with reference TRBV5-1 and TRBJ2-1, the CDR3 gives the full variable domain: KAGVTQTPRYLIKTRGQQVTLSCSPISGHRSVSWYQQTPGQGLQFLFEYFSETQRNKGNFPGRFSGRQFSNSRSEMNVSTLELGDSALYLCASKRRDSYNEQFFGPGTRLTVL.

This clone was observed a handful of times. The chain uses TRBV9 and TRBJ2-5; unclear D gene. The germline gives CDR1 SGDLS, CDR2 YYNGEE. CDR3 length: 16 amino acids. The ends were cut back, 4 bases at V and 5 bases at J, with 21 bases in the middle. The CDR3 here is CASSPQGTSAGETQYF. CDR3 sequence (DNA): TGTGCCAGCAGCCCCCAAGGAACTTCTGCCGGGGAGACCCAGTACTTC.

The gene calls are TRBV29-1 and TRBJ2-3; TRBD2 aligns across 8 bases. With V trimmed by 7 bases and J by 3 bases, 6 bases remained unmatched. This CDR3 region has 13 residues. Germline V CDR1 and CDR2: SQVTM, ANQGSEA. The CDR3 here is CSASGTRTDTQYF. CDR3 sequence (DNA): TGCAGCGCTTCCGGGACTAGAACAGATACGCAGTATTTT.

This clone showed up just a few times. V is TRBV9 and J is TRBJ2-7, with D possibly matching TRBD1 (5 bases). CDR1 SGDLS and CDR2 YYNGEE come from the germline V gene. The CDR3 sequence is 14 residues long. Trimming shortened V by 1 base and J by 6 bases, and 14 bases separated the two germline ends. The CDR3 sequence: CASSVSIGEGEQYF. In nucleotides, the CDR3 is TGTGCCAGCAGCGTAAGTATAGGGGAAGGCGAGCAGTACTTC.

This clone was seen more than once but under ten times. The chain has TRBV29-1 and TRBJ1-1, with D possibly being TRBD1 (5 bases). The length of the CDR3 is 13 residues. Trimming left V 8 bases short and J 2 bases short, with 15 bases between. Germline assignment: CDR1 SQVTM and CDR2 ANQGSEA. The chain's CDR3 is CSPNAQGNTEAFF. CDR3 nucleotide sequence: TGCAGCCCAAACGCCCAGGGTAACACTGAAGCTTTCTTT.

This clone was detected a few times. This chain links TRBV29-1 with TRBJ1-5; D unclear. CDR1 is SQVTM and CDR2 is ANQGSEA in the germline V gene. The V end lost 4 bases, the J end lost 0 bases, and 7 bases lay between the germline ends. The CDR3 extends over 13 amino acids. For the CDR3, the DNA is TGCAGCGTTGTGGCTGGTAGCAATCAGCCCCAGCATTTT. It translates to CSVVAGSNQPQHF.

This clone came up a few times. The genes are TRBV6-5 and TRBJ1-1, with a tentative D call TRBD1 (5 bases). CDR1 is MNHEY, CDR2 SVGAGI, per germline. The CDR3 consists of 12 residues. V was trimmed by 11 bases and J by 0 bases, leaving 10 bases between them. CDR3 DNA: TGTGCCGGGGGGAGGTTGAACACTGAAGCTTTCTTT. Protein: CAGGRLNTEAFF.

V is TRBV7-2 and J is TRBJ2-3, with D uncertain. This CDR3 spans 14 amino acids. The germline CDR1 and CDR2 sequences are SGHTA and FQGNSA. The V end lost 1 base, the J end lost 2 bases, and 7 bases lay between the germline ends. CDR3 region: CASSLGPDTDTQYF. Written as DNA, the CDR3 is TGTGCCAGCAGCTTAGGGCCCGACACAGATACGCAGTATTTT. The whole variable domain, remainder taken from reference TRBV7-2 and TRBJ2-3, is GAGVSQSPSNKVTEKGKDVELRCDPISGHTALYWYRQSLGQGLEFLIYFQGNSAPDKSGLPSDRFSAERTGGSVSTLTIQRTQQEDSAVYLCASSLGPDTDTQYFGPGTRLTVL.

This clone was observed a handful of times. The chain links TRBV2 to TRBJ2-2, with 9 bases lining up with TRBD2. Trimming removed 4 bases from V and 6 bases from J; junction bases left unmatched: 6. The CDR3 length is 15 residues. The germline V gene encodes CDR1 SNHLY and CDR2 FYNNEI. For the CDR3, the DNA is TGTGCCAGCAGTGGCCTCGGGACTAGCTCCGGGGAGCTGTTTTTT. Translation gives CASSGLGTSSGELFF. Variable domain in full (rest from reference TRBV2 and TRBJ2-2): EPEVTQTPSHQVTQMGQEVILRCVPISNHLYFYWYRQILGQKVEFLVSFYNNEISEKSEIFDDQFSVERPDGSNFTLKIRSTKLEDSAMYFCASSGLGTSSGELFFGEGSRLTVL.

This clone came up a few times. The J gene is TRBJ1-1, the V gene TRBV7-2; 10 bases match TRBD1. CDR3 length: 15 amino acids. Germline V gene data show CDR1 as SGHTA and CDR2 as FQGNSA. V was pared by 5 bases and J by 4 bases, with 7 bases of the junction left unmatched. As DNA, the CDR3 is TGTGCCAGCAGCCTCCGACAGGGGGCGGGCACTGAAGCTTTCTTT. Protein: CASSLRQGAGTEAFF.

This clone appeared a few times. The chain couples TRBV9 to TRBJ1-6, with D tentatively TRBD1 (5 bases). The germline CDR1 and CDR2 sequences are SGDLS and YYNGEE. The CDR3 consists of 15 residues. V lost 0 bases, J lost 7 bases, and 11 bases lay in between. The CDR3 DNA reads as TGTGCCAGCAGCGTAGAAGGGCAGGGCAATTCACCCCTCCACTTT. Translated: CASSVEGQGNSPLHF.

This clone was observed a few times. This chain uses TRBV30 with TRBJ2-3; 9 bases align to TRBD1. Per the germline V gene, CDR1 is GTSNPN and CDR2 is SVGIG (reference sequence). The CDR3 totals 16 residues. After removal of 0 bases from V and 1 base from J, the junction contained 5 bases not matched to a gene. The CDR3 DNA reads TGTGCCTGGAGTGTACGGGGGACAGGGCGCACAGATACGCAGTATTTT. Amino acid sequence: CAWSVRGTGRTDTQYF.

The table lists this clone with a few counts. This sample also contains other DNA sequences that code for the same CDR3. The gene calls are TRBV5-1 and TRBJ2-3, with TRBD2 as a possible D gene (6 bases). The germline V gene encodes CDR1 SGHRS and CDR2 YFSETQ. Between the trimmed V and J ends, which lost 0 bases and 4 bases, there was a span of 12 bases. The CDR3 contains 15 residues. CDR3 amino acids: CASSLALRRADTQYF. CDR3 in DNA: TGCGCCAGCAGCTTGGCCCTTAGGAGGGCAGATACGCAGTATTTT.